The 18 T cell receptor beta chains below come from one sample, sequenced in a study of T-cell memory formation after mild COVID-19. TCRdb reprocessed the 5' RACE reads via MiXCR and lists one record per CDR3 protein. The sample has approximately 290,000 distinct CDR3 sequences; just under 20% are singletons. Sequencing was carried out using PBMCs or a T cell subset sorted from them (not recorded which). The source of these receptors is a man between 18 and 29 years old who had mild COVID-19 (a few samples of this study predate the infection). Cell type and time point are not known.

Only a few counts were recorded for this clonotype. The V gene is TRBV7-3, the J gene TRBJ2-3, with TRBD2 as a possible D gene (5 bases). V lost 2 bases to trimming and J lost 6 bases, with 12 bases between them. This CDR3 is built from 14 residues. Germline V gene sequence: CDR1 SGHTA, CDR2 FQGTGA. CDR3 bases: TGTGCCAGCAGCTTATTGGACTCGTTGGATACGCAGTATTTT. Its translation is CASSLLDSLDTQYF. Filled out from reference TRBV7-3 and TRBJ2-3, the complete variable domain reads GAGVSQTPSNKVTEKGKYVELRCDPISGHTALYWYRQSLGQGPEFLIYFQGTGAADDSGLPNDRFFAVRPEGSVSTLKIQRTERGDSAVYLCASSLLDSLDTQYFGPGTRLTVL.

The rearrangement links TRBV5-1 to TRBJ1-1; possible D gene TRBD1, 5 bases. The CDR3 has 14 residues. V dropped 6 bases and J dropped 5 bases, with 17 bases sitting between them. Germline V CDR1 and CDR2: SGHRS, YFSETQ. CDR3: CASTLDGGRTEAFF. CDR3 DNA: TGCGCCAGCACTCTGGACGGGGGTAGGACTGAAGCTTTCTTT.

The chain links TRBV7-9 to TRBJ1-1; the D is unclear. V lost 3 bases, J lost 1 base, and 9 bases lay in between. The V gene's germline CDR1 is SEHNR and CDR2 FQNEAQ (reference sequence). The CDR3 extends over 14 amino acids. CDR3 region: CASSFVTGNTEAFF. CDR3 coding DNA: TGTGCCAGCAGCTTTGTGACCGGGAACACTGAAGCTTTCTTT.

V gene TRBV5-1 combines with J gene TRBJ2-5; D gene unclear. Per germline, CDR1 SGHRS and CDR2 YFSETQ. V shed 1 base and J shed 8 bases, with 18 bases lying between them. This CDR3 has 15 amino acids. The chain's CDR3 is CASSLYPAVVETQYF. The DNA for the CDR3 is TGCGCCAGCAGCTTGTACCCTGCTGTGGTGGAAACCCAGTACTTC.

In its sample, this clonotype was seen a few times. This sequence joins TRBV20-1 and TRBJ2-7; D remains unclear. Germline lookup yields CDR1 DFQATT and CDR2 SNEGSKA (reference sequence). V lost 3 bases and J 6 bases, leaving 12 bases between the germline ends. This CDR3 has 12 amino acids. This chain's CDR3 is CSARAPPTEQYF. The CDR3 DNA follows: TGCAGTGCTAGGGCCCCTCCTACCGAGCAGTACTTC.

This sequence joins TRBV14 and TRBJ2-5, with a tentative D call TRBD1 (5 bases). V dropped 3 bases and J dropped 2 bases, with 16 bases sitting between them. Germline lookup yields CDR1 SGHDN and CDR2 FVKESK. The CDR3 has 16 amino acids. The CDR3 here is CASSHRMNRWQETQYF. As DNA, the CDR3 is TGTGCCAGCAGCCATCGGATGAACAGGTGGCAAGAGACCCAGTACTTC. Using reference TRBV14 and TRBJ2-5 for the parts outside the CDR3, the full variable domain is EAGVTQFPSHSVIEKGQTVTLRCDPISGHDNLYWYRRVMGKEIKFLLHFVKESKQDESGMPNNRFLAERTGGTYSTLKVQPAELEDSGVYFCASSHRMNRWQETQYFGPGTRLLVL.

This chain links TRBV7-2 with TRBJ2-5; D tentatively fits TRBD1 or TRBD2 (5 bases each). Trimming pared 4 bases from V and 5 bases from J, leaving 20 bases between. This CDR3 spans 16 amino acids. Germline loops: CDR1 SGHTA, CDR2 FQGNSA. For the CDR3, the DNA is TGTGCCAGCAGCTGGGTCTCCGGGACGGGTCGGGAGACCCAGTACTTC. Protein product: CASSWVSGTGRETQYF.

The CDR3 protein is CASSQEGQPDNSPLHF. The CDR3 DNA reads TGTGCCAGCAGCCAAGAAGGGCAGCCCGATAATTCACCCCTCCACTTT. The chain recombines TRBV3-2 with TRBJ1-6. TRBV3-2 is labeled a pseudogene. The CDR3 sequence is 16 residues long.

The CDR3 loop is CASSELPGQGFGLAKNIQYF. The CDR3 region has the DNA TGTGCCAGCAGCGAGCTCCCGGGACAGGGTTTTGGCTTGGCCAAAAACATTCAGTACTTC. The chain couples TRBV6-2 or TRBV6-3 to TRBJ2-4; TRBD1 aligns across 9 bases. The length of the CDR3 is 20 residues. Losses at the gene ends were 6 bases for V and 1 base for J; bases not matched to a gene: 19. Germline-derived CDR1 and CDR2 are MNHEY and SVGEGT.

The sample holds a few counts of this clonotype. The rearrangement joins TRBV7-8 to TRBJ2-5, with D unclear. Trimming removed 7 bases at V and 5 bases at J, with 11 bases between. The CDR3 is 12 amino acids. Germline assignment: CDR1 SGHVS and CDR2 FQNEAQ. CDR3 coding DNA: TGTGCCAGCAAGGCAGAATGGGAGACCCAGTACTTC. Its translation is CASKAEWETQYF.

Concerning this clonotype: At one boundary the junction diverges from the germline segment, which might be a read error. The chain joins TRBV2 to TRBJ2-1, with TRBD2 matching over 12 bases. CDR1 SNHLY and CDR2 FYNNEI come from the germline V gene. The CDR3 is 16 residues long. CDR3 region: CASREGLAGSRYEQFF. The DNA for the CDR3 is TGTGCCAGCAGGGAAGGACTAGCGGGGAGTAGATATGAGCAGTTCTTC.

This clonotype was observed a single time. This sequence joins TRBV24-1 and TRBJ2-1; D possibly uses TRBD1 or TRBD2 (7 bases each). This CDR3 has 16 residues. Germline V gene data show CDR1 as KGHDR and CDR2 as SFDVKD. V was cut by 5 bases and J by 3 bases, with 16 bases left in between. This chain's CDR3 is CATSAPRGDSYNEQFF. DNA of the CDR3: TGTGCCACCAGTGCCCCTCGGGGGGACAGCTACAATGAGCAGTTCTTC.

The genes are TRBV20-1 and TRBJ2-7; D is uncertain. Trimming removed 6 bases from V and 1 base from J, with 16 bases in between. The V gene's germline CDR1 is DFQATT and CDR2 SNEGSKA (reference sequence). The CDR3 totals 14 residues. CDR3 DNA: TGCAGTGCCCGGCGCCCAGTCCAGTCCTACGAGCAGTACGTC. As protein: CSARRPVQSYEQYV.

This clonotype has just a few counts. The V gene is TRBV5-6, the J gene TRBJ2-2; the D is unclear. The CDR3 extends over 15 amino acids. The germline V and J ends were trimmed by 4 bases and 3 bases, with 13 bases remaining between them. CDR1 is SGHDT and CDR2 is YYEEEE in the germline V gene. The CDR3 reads CASSKGIVDTGELFF. The CDR3 nucleotides read TGTGCCAGCAGCAAGGGTATAGTGGACACCGGGGAGCTGTTTTTT.

The chain uses TRBV6-5 and TRBJ2-3, with D uncertain. Per germline, CDR1 MNHEY and CDR2 SVGAGI. V was trimmed by 0 bases and J by 0 bases, leaving 10 bases between them. The CDR3 length is 16 residues. In DNA form, the CDR3 reads TGTGCCAGCAGTTACTCTCCGTCGCAAAGCACAGATACGCAGTATTTT. Translation: CASSYSPSQSTDTQYF.

This chain uses TRBV11-2 with TRBJ1-5; D ambiguous. The CDR3 consists of 13 residues. The germline gives CDR1 SGHAT, CDR2 FQNNGV. V gave up 0 bases and J gave up 9 bases, with 9 bases separating them. The CDR3, as DNA: TGTGCCAGCAGCTTAGATCGATTAGGGCCCCAGCATTTT. Amino acids: CASSLDRLGPQHF.

Only a few counts were recorded for this clonotype. The rearrangement uses TRBV6-1 and TRBJ1-5; 10 bases map to TRBD1. Germline V gene data show CDR1 as MNHNS and CDR2 as SASEGT. J lost 6 bases, V lost 5 bases, and 7 bases had no gene match. The CDR3 loop spans 15 amino acids. This chain's CDR3 is CASSKTGGSSQPQHF. The CDR3 nucleotides are TGTGCCAGCAGTAAGACAGGGGGCTCAAGTCAGCCCCAGCATTTT.

This chain uses TRBV6-5 with TRBJ1-1; D may be TRBD1 (6 bases). CDR1 is MNHEY, CDR2 SVGAGI, per germline. Trimming pared 3 bases from V and 2 bases from J, leaving 13 bases between. This CDR3 contains 15 residues. The CDR3 DNA reads as TGTGCCAGCAGTTATAAGACCAGGGGCAACACTGAAGCTTTCTTT. Translating gives CASSYKTRGNTEAFF.